This TCR beta chain emerged from a study of OX40 agonist ivuxolimab in advanced cancers. Researchers took blood at baseline, on cycle 4 day 1, and on cycle 7 day 1. The CDR3 contains 14 residues. V was cut by 4 bases and J by 7 bases, with 17 bases left in between. The germline V gene encodes CDR1 MNHEY and CDR2 SVGAGI. Repertoires were generated with immunoSEQ multiplex PCR, while TCRdb's copy carries only in-frame clones and drops some. The table records about 60,000 clones, about four fifths of them present only once. This receptor was identified in an adult with an advanced solid tumor such as melanoma, head and neck, liver or kidney cancer. The sequenced sample was CD4+ or CD8+ T cells sorted from blood, obtained in a trial of the OX40 agonist ivuxolimab. The chain links TRBV6-5 to TRBJ2-7; possible D gene TRBD1, 6 bases. Here the CDR3 reads CASSSPNQGSEQYF. The CDR3 bases are TGTGCCAGCAGTTCACCGAACCAGGGGAGTGAGCAGTACTTC.